This T cell receptor beta chain was captured in a study of blood T cell repertoires in COVID-19. Membership in each cohort depended on participant-reported clinical history. The germline V and J ends were trimmed by 0 bases and 1 base, with 5 bases remaining between them. Per germline, CDR1 MRHNA and CDR2 SNTAGT. The CDR3 has 14 residues. As handled by the study authors: It was from reference gene primer amplification that nucleated cell counts were estimated. Assay: immunoSEQ multiplex PCR; the TCRdb copy retains only in-frame clones and omits some. V, J and clone size are those of that table, while D and trimming were read from the DNA. The repertoire holds approximately 260,000 clones, with approximately 81% as singletons. Note on this clone: The same CDR3 arises from other DNA sequences in this sample as well.

This clonotype was obtained from a woman in her fifties or sixties who had been exposed to COVID-19. Sample: PBMCs or T cells enriched from blood (not recorded which). The V call is TRBV6-4, the J call TRBJ2-3; a possible D gene is TRBD2 (5 bases). Here the CDR3 reads CASSDSGGTDTQYF. The CDR3 nucleotides are TGTGCCAGCAGTGACTCCGGGGGCACAGATACGCAGTATTTT.